Listed below are T cell receptor beta chains from one sample, sequenced in a study of blood T cell repertoires in COVID-19. TCRdb's table, derived via immunoSEQ multiplex PCR, lists solely in-frame clones and lacks some. The sample shows around 100,000 clones, roughly 80% of them seen only once. Sequenced material: peripheral blood. The receptors shown here come from a woman in her sixties or seventies with acute or convalescent COVID-19. Each CDR3 is given without its conserved first and last residue. The order of the fields is V gene, clone size, CDR3 protein. A row's size may be missing; if present it is once, few, many or a size class.

TRBV25-1 | NA | ASSDGGAVSNEQF
TRBV6-5 | few | ASSLGEGQPQH
TRBV9 | NA | ASSYTGGSSPLH
TRBV11-1 | NA | ASSLRREYSPLH
TRBV11-3 | NA | ASSFRENTEAF
TRBV9 | few | ASSVQGADGYT
TRBV5-1 | NA | ASSPDRRAGGIQY
TRBV28 | NA | ASSDRVGGYT
TRBV30 | few | AWQGQGNNQPQH
TRBV30 | NA | AWSLAGNEKLF
TRBV2 | few | ASSGSYEQY
TRBV5-5 | NA | ASSLDSAAF
TRBV3-1/TRBV3-2 | NA | ASSLSGGFGQPQH
TRBV2 | once | ASSYLGLYEQY
TRBV9 | NA | ASSGYRGLDSGNTIY
TRBV6-5 | NA | ASRTGRLGTEAF
TRBV11-2 | NA | ASSTPQGSSGNTIY
TRBV9 | NA | ASSGGQGTREQY
TRBV11-3 | few | ASSLGLGQSYEQY
TRBV6-5 | NA | ASRAGGSSYGYT
TRBV27 | NA | ASSVLGSQPQH
TRBV3-1/TRBV3-2 | few | ASSQRGPLNYGYT
TRBV6-1 | NA | ASSELGTGQGSTETQY
TRBV7-8 | NA | ASGPRTGPEAF
TRBV3-1/TRBV3-2 | few | ASSQAEFYEQY
TRBV28 | NA | ASSFPDEKLF